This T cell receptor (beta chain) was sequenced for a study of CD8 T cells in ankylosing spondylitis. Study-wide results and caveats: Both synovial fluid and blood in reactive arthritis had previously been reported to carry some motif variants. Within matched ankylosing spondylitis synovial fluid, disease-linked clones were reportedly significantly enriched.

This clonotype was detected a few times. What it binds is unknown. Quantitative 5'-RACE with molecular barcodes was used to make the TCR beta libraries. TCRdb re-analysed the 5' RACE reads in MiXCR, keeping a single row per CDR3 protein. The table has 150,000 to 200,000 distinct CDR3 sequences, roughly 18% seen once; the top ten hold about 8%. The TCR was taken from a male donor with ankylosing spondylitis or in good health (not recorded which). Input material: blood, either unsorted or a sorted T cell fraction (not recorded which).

This chain's CDR3 is CASSRVRAGGPVYEQFF. The CDR3 DNA reads TGCGCCAGCAGTCGAGTCCGGGCGGGAGGGCCAGTGTATGAGCAGTTCTTC. The V call is TRBV23-1, the J call TRBJ2-1; 9 nucleotides match TRBD2. TRBV23-1 is labeled an ORF, and its function is uncertain. The CDR3 is 17 residues long. The V gene end was trimmed by 4 bases and the J gene end by 8 bases; junction bases not matched to a gene: 15.